The 7 T cell receptor beta chains reported below all come from one sample, sequenced in a study of technical replicates of blood from several donors. The method was immunoSEQ multiplex PCR; TCRdb's version includes in-frame clones alone and lacks a portion of them. The table shows over 50,000 clones, with more than 95% occurring only once. Sequencing used T cells isolated from PBMCs. These receptors all stem from a human donor in good health.

The chain combines TRBV20-1 with TRBJ1-1; D unclear. The germline V gene has CDR1 DFQATT and CDR2 SNEGSKA (reference sequence). The CDR3 runs to 10 residues. Trimming took 7 bases from V and 8 from J, leaving 11 bases between them. In DNA, the CDR3 is TGCAGTGGAACGAACAGAGAAGCTTTCTTT. This gives the protein CSGTNREAFF.

The rearrangement links TRBV7-9 to TRBJ2-7; a possible D gene is TRBD1 (7 bases). The CDR3 extends over 14 amino acids. V was trimmed by 2 bases and J by 5 bases, leaving 13 bases between them. Germline CDR1 reads SEHNR; CDR2 reads FQNEAQ (reference sequence). This chain's CDR3 is CASSLSTGEDEQYF. The CDR3 DNA is TGTGCCAGCAGCTTAAGTACAGGGGAGGACGAGCAGTACTTC. Full variable domain (rest looked up from reference TRBV7-9 and TRBJ2-7): DTGVSQNPRHKITKRGQNVTFRCDPISEHNRLYWYRQTLGQGPEFLTYFQNEAQLEKSRLLSDRFSAERPKGSFSTLEIQRTEQGDSAMYLCASSLSTGEDEQYFGPGTRLTVT.

The chain is built from TRBV14 and TRBJ2-7; 10 bases are a match to TRBD1. V lost 3 bases to trimming and J lost 0 bases; unmatched junction nucleotides: 2. Per germline, CDR1 SGHDN and CDR2 FVKESK. CDR3 size: 15 residues. The chain's CDR3 is CASSQRTGGSYEQYF. CDR3 nucleotide sequence: TGTGCCAGCAGCCAGAGGACAGGGGGCTCCTACGAGCAGTACTTC.

The chain joins TRBV27 to TRBJ1-2; 8 nucleotides line up with TRBD1. Trimming at V came to 3 bases and at J to 4 bases, leaving 13 bases not matched to a gene. CDR3 length: 17 amino acids. Germline CDR1 and CDR2: MNHEY and SMNVEV (reference sequence). The CDR3 sequence: CASSFKGQASGVYGYTF. As DNA, the CDR3 is TGTGCCAGCAGTTTTAAGGGACAGGCCTCTGGGGTCTATGGCTACACCTTC.

In this sample, this clone turned up once. J is TRBJ2-7 and V is TRBV15; 9 bases align to TRBD1. This CDR3 has 14 residues. Germline V CDR1 and CDR2: LNHNV, YYDKDF (reference sequence). V lost 3 bases and J lost 4; bases outside the gene matches: 4. CDR3 residues: CATSSRDRAYEQYF. The CDR3 region has the DNA TGTGCCACCAGCAGCCGGGACAGGGCGTACGAGCAGTACTTC.

The chain recombines TRBV11-3 with TRBJ1-3, with 7 bases fitting TRBD1. V lost 5 bases and J lost 0; bases outside the gene matches: 7. Germline CDR1 is SGHNT and CDR2 is YENEEA. The CDR3 runs to 16 residues. As DNA, the CDR3 is TGTGCCAGCAGCGCCCCAGGGGGAAGCTCTGGAAACACCATATATTTT. Translating gives CASSAPGGSSGNTIYF.

The gene calls are TRBV19 and TRBJ1-5; maybe TRBD1 (5 bases). The CDR3 spans 14 residues. Trimming left V 0 bases short and J 5 bases short, with 8 bases between. In germline, CDR1 is LNHDA, CDR2 SQIVND (reference sequence). The CDR3 reads CASSIDGAYQPQHF. The CDR3 nucleotides are TGTGCCAGTAGTATAGATGGGGCATATCAGCCCCAGCATTTT.